This TCR beta chain came from a study of T-cell memory formation after mild COVID-19. Study as a whole: Largely, the TCR clusters proved donor specific.

In its sample, this clonotype was seen a few times. What it binds is not known. Constant-segment primers and 5'RACE yielded cDNA libraries for TCR alpha and TCR beta, each carrying sample barcodes and UMIs. A single record per CDR3 protein comes from TCRdb applying MiXCR to the 5' RACE reads. This table has 250,000 to 350,000 distinct CDR3 sequences, around 16% appearing once. Findings of the study overall: CD4/CD8 balance characterized clones contracting day 15 to 85, and CD4+ skew characterized later expanders.

Germline-derived CDR1 and CDR2 are MNHEY and SVGEGT. The CDR3 is made up of 16 amino acids. The V and J ends lost 6 bases and 4 bases, in that order; junction bases with no gene match: 13. The specimen was PBMCs or a T cell subset sorted from them (not recorded which). The origin of this receptor is a man in his late teens or twenties who had mild COVID-19 (a few samples of this study predate the infection). Cell type and time point are not known. The genes are TRBV6-2 or TRBV6-3 and TRBJ2-3; TRBD1 aligns across 7 bases. CDR3 nucleotide sequence: TGTGCCAGCAGCAACGGACAGGAAGGGTATCCAGATACGCAGTATTTT. It yields the protein CASSNGQEGYPDTQYF.